This TCR beta chain was retrieved from a study of shared clonotypes between healthy human individuals. Germline values: CDR1 MNHNS, CDR2 SASEGT. V trimming: 4 bases; J trimming: 6 bases; junction bases outside the gene matches: 7. The CDR3 is 16 residues long. Profiled with immunoSEQ multiplex PCR; TCRdb holds only in-frame clones, not every one. Of 2 million to 2.5 million clones in the sample, 80% to 95% are singletons; the top ten hold approximately 0.41%. Notes on the study in general: The sharing of 5% to 6.5% of naive CD4 clonotypes was seen across several donors. Unshared clonotypes carried lower generation probabilities than those common to all four donors. Measured sharing among donors was expected to vary with sequencing depth.

With regard to this clone: The antigen remains unidentified.

Sequenced input: naive CD4+ T cells from PBMCs. Subset meaning: CD45RA+ positively selected. This TCR was recovered from a man aged 18-30 years in good health. Some clones in this sample may be carry-over from other donors' samples. The rearrangement links TRBV6-1 to TRBJ1-6; TRBD1 agrees at 9 bases. The CDR3 nucleotides are TGTGCCAGCAGTGGTGGACAGGGGATCGTTAATTCACCCCTCCACTTT. Protein: CASSGGQGIVNSPLHF.